A selection of T cell receptor beta chains follows, all from one sample in a study of spatial heterogeneity in lung cancer. TCRdb reanalysed the 5' RACE reads using MiXCR and keeps one entry per CDR3 protein. The data hold about 19,000 distinct CDR3 sequences, with about 9.1% observed a single time. Sample: PBMCs, taken at follow-up. The receptors here all came from a female donor with early-stage non-small cell lung cancer. Each CDR3 is given with its conserved first and last residue. A D gene is named only where the DNA matches it firmly. The size entry is marked missing in some rows and otherwise reads once, few, many or a size class.

V,D,size,J,DNA,CDR3
TRBV12-3/TRBV12-4,-,many,TRBJ2-7,TGTGCCAGCAGTTTAATAGGAGCGGGGCAGTACTTC,CASSLIGAGQYF
TRBV11-2,TRBD1,-,TRBJ2-1,TGTGCCAGCAGCTTAGACAGACAGGGGAGTCTGTTCTTC,CASSLDRQGSLFF
TRBV3-1,TRBD2,many,TRBJ2-5,TGTGCCAGCAGCCTGGGACTAGCGGGAGCCTGGGAGACCCAGTACTTC,CASSLGLAGAWETQYF
TRBV12-3/TRBV12-4,-,many,TRBJ1-2,TGTGCCAGCAACCCCGGGGGGCTCGGGTTAGCTAACTATGGCTACACCTTC,CASNPGGLGLANYGYTF
TRBV28,TRBD1,few,TRBJ1-1,TGTGCCAGCAGTTTAGACTTGGGGACAGGGGCGTCTCAAGCTTTCTTT,CASSLDLGTGASQAFF
TRBV2,-,many,TRBJ2-1,TGTGCCAGCAGTGAAGCGCGGGTAACTAATGAGCAGTTCTTC,CASSEARVTNEQFF
TRBV20-1,-,many,TRBJ1-4,TGCAGTGCTAGAGCGAGAGGGATCAAGGATGAAAAACTGTTTTTT,CSARARGIKDEKLFF
TRBV18,TRBD1,many,TRBJ2-6,TGTGCCAGCTCACCACGACAGGGGTCTGGGGCCAACGTCCTGACTTTC,CASSPRQGSGANVLTF
TRBV5-5,TRBD1,many,TRBJ2-5,TGTGCCAGCAGCCTACAGGGGCGACAAGAGACCCAGTACTTC,CASSLQGRQETQYF
TRBV12-3/TRBV12-4,TRBD2,many,TRBJ2-1,TGTGCCAGCAGTTTAGTGGCGGGAGATGAGCAGTTCTTC,CASSLVAGDEQFF
TRBV3-1,-,few,TRBJ2-6,TGTGCCAGCAGCCAGCCTCTAGTTTCCTCTGGGGCCAACGTCCTGACTTTC,CASSQPLVSSGANVLTF
TRBV11-2,TRBD2,many,TRBJ2-1,TGTGCCAGCAGCTTGGTAGCGGGGAGCTCCTACAATGAGCAGTTCTTC,CASSLVAGSSYNEQFF
TRBV6-2/TRBV6-3,-,many,TRBJ2-7,TGTGCCAGCAGTTACTCGAGGGGTCGGCGGGAGCAGTACTTC,CASSYSRGRREQYF
TRBV7-9,TRBD2,many,TRBJ2-1,TGTGCCAGCAGCTTGCTCGGAGGGTGGACTAGCGCCTACAATGAGCAGTTCTTC,CASSLLGGWTSAYNEQFF
TRBV7-2,TRBD1,many,TRBJ1-1,TGTGCCAGCAGTTTCCGACAGGGTGGGGGCACTGAAGCTTTCTTT,CASSFRQGGGTEAFF
TRBV12-3/TRBV12-4,-,many,TRBJ1-5,TGTGCCAGCAGCTTACAGAAATATAGCAATCAGCCCCAGCATTTT,CASSLQKYSNQPQHF
TRBV10-3,-,medium-sized,TRBJ1-5,TGTGCCATCAGTGATGGGGGGGCTCCTAGCAATCAGCCCCAGCATTTT,CAISDGGAPSNQPQHF
TRBV20-1,-,few,TRBJ2-3,TGCAGTGTAAGAAAGTCAGATACGCAGTATTTT,CSVRKSDTQYF
TRBV9,-,many,TRBJ2-3,TGTGCCAGCAGCCTCGGAGGGGGGGCGATAGATACGCAGTATTTT,CASSLGGGAIDTQYF
TRBV7-8,TRBD2,many,TRBJ2-7,TGTGCCAGCAGCTTAGCCGGGGGGCGGGGGGACTACGAGCAGTACTTC,CASSLAGGRGDYEQYF
TRBV5-4,-,few,TRBJ1-2,TGTGCCAGCAGCTTGGAGGTGGGGGACTATGGCTACACCTTC,CASSLEVGDYGYTF
TRBV4-1,TRBD2,many,TRBJ2-7,TGCGCCAGCAGCCAATATAGCGGGAATACCTACGAGCAGTACTTC,CASSQYSGNTYEQYF